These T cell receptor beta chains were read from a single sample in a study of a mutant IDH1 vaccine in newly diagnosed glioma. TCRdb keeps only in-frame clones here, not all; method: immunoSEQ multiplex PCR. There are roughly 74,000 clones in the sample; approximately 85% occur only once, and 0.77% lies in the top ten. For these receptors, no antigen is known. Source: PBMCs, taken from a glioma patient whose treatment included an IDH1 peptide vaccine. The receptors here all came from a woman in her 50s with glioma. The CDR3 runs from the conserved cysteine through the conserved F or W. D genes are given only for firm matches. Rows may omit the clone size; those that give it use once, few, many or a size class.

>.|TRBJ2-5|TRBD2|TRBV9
CASSASGETQYF
TGTGCCAGCAGCGCTAGCGGAGAGACCCAGTACTTC
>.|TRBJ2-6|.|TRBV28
CASSLFLGGANVLTF
TGTGCCAGCAGTTTGTTCCTCGGCGGGGCCAACGTCCTGACTTTC
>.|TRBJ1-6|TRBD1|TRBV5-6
CASSLDRAGSPLHF
TGTGCCAGCAGCCTGGACAGGGCCGGGTCACCCCTCCACTTT
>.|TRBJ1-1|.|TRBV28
CASRQRSVTEAFF
TGTGCCAGCCGACAACGGAGCGTCACTGAAGCTTTCTTT
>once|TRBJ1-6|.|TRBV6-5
CASSPRPPRYSPLHF
TGTGCCAGCAGTCCCCGTCCCCCGAGGTATTCACCCCTCCACTTT
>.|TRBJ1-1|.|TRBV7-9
CASSLALGRAEAFF
TGTGCCAGCAGCTTAGCCCTGGGGCGGGCTGAAGCTTTCTTT
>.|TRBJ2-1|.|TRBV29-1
CSVQYGDGSYNEQFF
TGCAGCGTACAATATGGGGACGGCTCCTACAATGAGCAGTTCTTC
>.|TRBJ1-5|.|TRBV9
CASSPGRGSNQPQHF
TGTGCCAGCAGCCCGGGGAGGGGCAGCAATCAGCCCCAGCATTTT
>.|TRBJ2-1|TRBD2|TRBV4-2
CASSQGAGGSYNEQFF
TGTGCCAGCAGCCAAGGAGCGGGAGGCTCCTACAATGAGCAGTTCTTC
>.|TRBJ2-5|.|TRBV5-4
CASLGGPGEETQYF
TGTGCCAGCCTGGGGGGGCCCGGGGAAGAGACCCAGTACTTC
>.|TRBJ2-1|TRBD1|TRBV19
CASSIRDRGYNEQFF
TGTGCCAGTAGTATCCGGGACAGGGGATACAATGAGCAGTTCTTC
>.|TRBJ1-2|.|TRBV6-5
CASSYGQNGGSYTF
TGTGCCAGCAGTTACGGTCAAAACGGCGGCAGCTACACCTTC
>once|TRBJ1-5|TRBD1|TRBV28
CASSFPRETGGPNQPQHF
TGTGCCAGCAGTTTCCCTCGGGAAACAGGGGGCCCTAATCAGCCCCAGCATTTT
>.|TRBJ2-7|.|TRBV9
CASSARDSSYEQYF
TGTGCCAGCAGCGCCAGAGACAGCTCCTACGAGCAGTACTTC
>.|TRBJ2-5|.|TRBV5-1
CASSSGIYGETQYF
TGCGCCAGCAGCTCAGGAATATACGGAGAGACCCAGTACTTC
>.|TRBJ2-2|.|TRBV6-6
CASRALTWNTGELFF
TGTGCCAGCAGGGCGTTGACTTGGAACACCGGGGAGCTGTTTTTT
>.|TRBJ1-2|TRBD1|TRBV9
CASSPRGQGARPDYGYTF
TGTGCCAGCAGCCCTCGGGGGCAGGGGGCCCGGCCTGACTATGGCTACACCTTC
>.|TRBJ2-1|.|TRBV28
CASSLSYGSPYNEQFF
TGTGCCAGCAGTTTATCATACGGGAGTCCCTACAATGAGCAGTTCTTC
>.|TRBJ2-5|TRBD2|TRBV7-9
CASSLAAGGETQYF
TGTGCCAGCAGCTTAGCGGCGGGAGGAGAGACCCAGTACTTC
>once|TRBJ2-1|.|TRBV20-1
CSASEHNEQFF
TGCAGTGCTAGCGAACACAATGAGCAGTTCTTC
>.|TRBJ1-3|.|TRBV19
CASSKWGADSGNTIYF
TGTGCCAGTAGTAAATGGGGGGCTGACTCTGGAAACACCATATATTTT
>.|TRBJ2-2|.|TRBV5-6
CASSLEQGLGWNTGELFF
TGTGCCAGCAGCTTGGAGCAGGGGCTCGGATGGAACACCGGGGAGCTGTTTTTT
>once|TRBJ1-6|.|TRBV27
CASSSLLRDKRENSPLHF
TGTGCCAGCAGTTCGCTACTTCGGGACAAGCGCGAAAATTCACCCCTCCACTTT
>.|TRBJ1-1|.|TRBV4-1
CASSPRGLGNTEAFF
TGCGCCAGCAGCCCACGGGGACTAGGGAACACTGAAGCTTTCTTT
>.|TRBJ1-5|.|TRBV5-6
CASSLERSNQPQHF
TGTGCCAGCAGCTTGGAGAGGAGCAATCAGCCCCAGCATTTT
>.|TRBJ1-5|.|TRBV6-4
CASSPGANQPQHF
TGTGCCAGCAGTCCAGGGGCCAATCAGCCCCAGCATTTT
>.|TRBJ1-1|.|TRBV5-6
CASSFGGVTEAFF
TGTGCCAGCAGCTTCGGCGGGGTTACTGAAGCTTTCTTT
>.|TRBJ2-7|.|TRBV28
CASSLPGARSYEQYF
TGTGCCAGCAGTTTACCGGGGGCAAGGTCCTACGAGCAGTACTTC
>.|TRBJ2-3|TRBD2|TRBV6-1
CASSGRTSLRDTQYF
TGTGCCAGCAGTGGACGGACTAGCCTACGAGATACGCAGTATTTT
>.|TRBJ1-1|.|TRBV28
CASSFAGYAGEAFF
TGTGCCAGCAGTTTCGCGGGGTACGCTGGTGAAGCTTTCTTT
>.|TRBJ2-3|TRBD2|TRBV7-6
CASSFGTKVTSTDTQYF
TGTGCCAGCAGCTTCGGGACTAAAGTGACTAGCACAGATACGCAGTATTTT
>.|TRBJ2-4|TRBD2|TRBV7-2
CASSTGTSGGGNIQYF
TGTGCCAGCAGCACCGGGACTAGCGGAGGAGGCAACATTCAGTACTTC
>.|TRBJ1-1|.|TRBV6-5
CASSLVWGINTEAFF
TGTGCCAGCAGTCTCGTTTGGGGGATAAACACTGAAGCTTTCTTT
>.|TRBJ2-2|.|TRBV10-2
CASREGAGAYTGELFF
TGCGCCAGCAGGGAGGGGGCAGGGGCGTACACCGGGGAGCTGTTTTTT
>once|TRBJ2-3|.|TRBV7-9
CASSPRVPKADTQYF
TGTGCCAGCAGCCCCCGGGTCCCGAAGGCAGATACGCAGTATTTT
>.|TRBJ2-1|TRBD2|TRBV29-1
CSVPRGSGSSYNEQFF
TGCAGCGTTCCCCGCGGCAGCGGGAGCTCCTACAATGAGCAGTTCTTC
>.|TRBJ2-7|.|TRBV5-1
CASSLEDGTIEEQYF
TGCGCCAGCAGCTTGGAGGACGGGACCATTGAGGAGCAGTACTTC
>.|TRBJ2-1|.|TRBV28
CASSVGPRNEQFF
TGTGCCAGCAGTGTCGGACCCCGCAATGAGCAGTTCTTC
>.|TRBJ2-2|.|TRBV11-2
CASSSIPGELFF
TGTGCCAGCAGCTCGATCCCCGGGGAGCTGTTTTTT
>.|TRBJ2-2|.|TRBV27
CASSSTSLAPGELFF
TGTGCCAGCAGTTCGACTTCGCTAGCGCCCGGGGAGCTGTTTTTT
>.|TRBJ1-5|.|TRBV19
CASSIRDYSNQPQHF
TGTGCCAGTAGTATCCGGGATTATAGCAATCAGCCCCAGCATTTT
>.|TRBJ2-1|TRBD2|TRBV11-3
CASSSGLAGAPYNEQFF
TGTGCCAGCAGCTCGGGACTAGCGGGAGCTCCTTACAATGAGCAGTTCTTC
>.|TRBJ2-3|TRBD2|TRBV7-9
CASTWTSGRPRYTDTQYF
TGTGCCAGCACCTGGACTAGCGGGAGACCCAGGTACACAGATACGCAGTATTTT
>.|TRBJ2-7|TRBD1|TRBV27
CASSRDRYEQYF
TGTGCCAGCAGCCGGGACAGGTACGAGCAGTACTTC
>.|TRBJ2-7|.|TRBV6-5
CASSTEGDKPYEQYF
TGTGCCAGCAGTACGGAAGGGGATAAACCCTACGAGCAGTACTTC
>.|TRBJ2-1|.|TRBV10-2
CASSDNSYNEQFF
TGCGCCAGCAGTGATAATTCCTACAATGAGCAGTTCTTC